Below, 12 T cell receptor beta chains from the same sample are listed, as sequenced in a study of molecular identifiers for immune sequencing clone quantification. TCRdb processed the PCR reads anew with MiXCR; each CDR3 protein has one entry. The repertoire holds approximately 680,000 distinct CDR3 sequences, with 25% as singletons. Sequencing was performed on naive CD8+ T cells from blood, with Jurkat cell RNA spiked in. Stated subset: FACS-sorted CD8+CD4-CCR7+CD45RA+ naive T cells. Every receptor here comes from a human donor in good health. Some libraries in this study had Jurkat cell RNA spiked in.

In this sample, this clonotype turned up many times. The chain recombines TRBV6-5 with TRBJ2-7, with 9 bases fitting TRBD1. This CDR3 is 13 amino acids long. Trimming at V came to 8 bases and at J to 5 bases, leaving 7 bases not matched to a gene. Germline CDR1 and CDR2: MNHEY and SVGAGI. CDR3 DNA: TGTGCCAGCTGTAGGGACAGGGAGAACGAGCAGTACTTC. Protein product: CASCRDRENEQYF.

Points on this clonotype: Just one base apart from a much larger clone, this may be a read error. V is TRBV5-1 and J is TRBJ2-4, with D perhaps assigned TRBD1 or TRBD2 (6 bases each). Deletions cut 5 bases from V and 4 bases from J, with 25 bases between. CDR3 size: 18 residues. The germline V gene has CDR1 SGHRS and CDR2 YFSETQ. The CDR3 DNA sequence: TGCGCCAGCAGTTATACCCCGACTAGGGGGTGGGTTAAAAACATTCAGTACTTC. This sequence encodes CASSYTPTRGWVKNIQYF.

This clonotype has more than one count but fewer than ten. V usage is TRBV7-9 and J usage is TRBJ2-5, with a possible D match to TRBD1 (6 bases). Germline loops: CDR1 SEHNR, CDR2 FQNEAQ (reference sequence). The CDR3 extends over 14 amino acids. V lost 1 base, J lost 5 bases, and 11 bases lay in between. The CDR3 sequence: CASSLDRDRETQYF. The DNA of the CDR3 is TGTGCCAGCAGCTTAGACAGGGATCGTGAGACCCAGTACTTC. Together with reference TRBV7-9 and TRBJ2-5, the CDR3 gives the full variable domain: DTGVSQNPRHKITKRGQNVTFRCDPISEHNRLYWYRQTLGQGPEFLTYFQNEAQLEKSRLLSDRFSAERPKGSFSTLEIQRTEQGDSAMYLCASSLDRDRETQYFGPGTRLLVL.

This clonotype showed up many times. V gene TRBV25-1 combines with J gene TRBJ1-1; 12 bases map to TRBD1. CDR3 size: 15 residues. V dropped 6 bases and J dropped 6; count of bases not matched to a gene: 8. Germline assignment: CDR1 MGHDK and CDR2 SYGVNS. DNA of the CDR3: TGTGCCAGCAGCCGGGACAGGGGGCTTCGCGCTGAAGCTTTCTTT. Encoded protein: CASSRDRGLRAEAFF. The full variable domain, rest sourced from reference TRBV25-1 and TRBJ1-1, is EADIYQTPRYLVIGTGKKITLECSQTMGHDKMYWYQQDPGMELHLIHYSYGVNSTEKGDLSSESTVSRIRTEHFPLTLESARPSHTSQYLCASSRDRGLRAEAFFGQGTRLTVV.

This clonotype was counted at least ten times. V gene TRBV5-1 combines with J gene TRBJ2-2, with a weak D call TRBD2 (5 bases). This CDR3 has 14 amino acids. Germline assignment: CDR1 SGHRS and CDR2 YFSETQ. Trimming pared 5 bases from V and 6 bases from J, leaving 14 bases between. In DNA form, the CDR3 reads TGCGCCAGCAGATCCTACTACGGGGCCGGGGAGCTGTTTTTT. Translation: CASRSYYGAGELFF. The whole variable domain, filled in from reference TRBV5-1 and TRBJ2-2, reads KAGVTQTPRYLIKTRGQQVTLSCSPISGHRSVSWYQQTPGQGLQFLFEYFSETQRNKGNFPGRFSGRQFSNSRSEMNVSTLELGDSALYLCASRSYYGAGELFFGEGSRLTVL.

This clonotype was detected ten times or more. This chain links TRBV4-3 with TRBJ2-3; D is unclear. The CDR3 spans 15 residues. The V end was cut by 4 bases, the J end by 5 bases, with 16 bases between. The germline V gene has CDR1 LGHNA and CDR2 YSLEER. The CDR3 loop reads CASSLSRAWEDTQYF. CDR3 sequence (DNA): TGCGCCAGCAGCCTCTCTAGGGCTTGGGAAGATACGCAGTATTTT.

In its sample, this clonotype was seen many times. The chain joins TRBV5-1 to TRBJ2-5; 9 bases align to TRBD2. The CDR3 has 17 amino acids. V trimming: 2 bases; J trimming: 1 base; junction bases outside the gene matches: 9. Germline V lookup: CDR1 SGHRS, CDR2 YFSETQ. The CDR3 region is CASSFNLAGAGQETQYF. For the CDR3, the DNA is TGCGCCAGCAGCTTCAACTTAGCGGGAGCGGGCCAAGAGACCCAGTACTTC.

This clonotype was seen a handful of times. Here the CDR3 reads CASSIDSGYEQYF. The CDR3 DNA sequence: TGTGCCAGTAGTATAGATTCGGGCTACGAGCAGTACTTC. The chain recombines TRBV19 with TRBJ2-7, with D unresolved. The CDR3 is made up of 13 amino acids. Trimming took 0 bases from V and 3 from J, leaving 6 bases between them. Germline CDR1 and CDR2: LNHDA and SQIVND (reference sequence).

This clonotype was found many times. The V call is TRBV15, the J call TRBJ2-3, with D hard to call. Trimming took 1 base from V and 4 from J, leaving 3 bases between them. The CDR3 covers 12 residues. Germline CDR1 LNHNV, CDR2 YYDKDF (reference sequence). CDR3 nucleotides: TGTGCCACCAGCAGAGGTGCAGATACGCAGTATTTT. Protein: CATSRGADTQYF.

This chain links TRBV7-6 with TRBJ2-1; 10 bases map to TRBD2. Germline V gene lookup returns CDR1 SGHVS and CDR2 FNYEAQ. V gave up 0 bases and J gave up 2 bases; unmatched junction bases: 1. The CDR3 contains 16 residues. DNA of the CDR3: TGTGCCAGCAGCTTAGCGCTAGCGGGGGCCTACAATGAGCAGTTCTTC. Protein product: CASSLALAGAYNEQFF.

In DNA form, the CDR3 reads TGTGCCAGCAGCTTAGCGCCAGGGGAGGGCTACGAGCAGTACTTC. Protein product: CASSLAPGEGYEQYF. V usage is TRBV7-6 and J usage is TRBJ2-7; perhaps TRBD2 as D (7 bases). V lost 0 bases, J lost 3 bases, and 12 bases lay in between. Germline V gene data show CDR1 as SGHVS and CDR2 as FNYEAQ. This CDR3 is 15 amino acids long. Full variable domain (rest looked up from reference TRBV7-6 and TRBJ2-7): GAGVSQSPRYKVTKRGQDVALRCDPISGHVSLYWYRQALGQGPEFLTYFNYEAQQDKSGLPNDRFSAERPEGSISTLTIQRTEQRDSAMYRCASSLAPGEGYEQYFGPGTRLTVT.

This clonotype was detected many times. The rearrangement uses TRBV27 and TRBJ1-4, with a weak D call TRBD1 (5 bases). V dropped 2 bases and J dropped 0 bases, with 7 bases sitting between them. This CDR3 is 15 amino acids long. CDR1 MNHEY and CDR2 SMNVEV come from the germline V gene (reference sequence). Here the CDR3 reads CASSLRGSTNEKLFF. CDR3 DNA sequence: TGTGCCAGCAGTTTACGGGGGTCAACTAATGAAAAACTGTTTTTT.